Shown below are 25 T cell receptor beta chains from a single sample sequenced in a study of Ad26.COV2.S vaccination and SARS-CoV-2 variants. The data were produced by immunoSEQ multiplex PCR, yet TCRdb's version contains in-frame clones alone and is incomplete. The data hold nearly 400,000 clones, with 89% observed a single time. Treatment of the sample: some 20 received Ad26.COV2.S at low or high dose, single or two shots; several received placebo; per-sample allocation not given. Collection of the samples took place on day 63 after the first injection of vaccine or placebo. The input for sequencing was peripheral blood, taken in a trial of Ad26.COV2.S vaccine versus placebo. The source of these receptors is a person aged 18-60 years who received the Ad26.COV2.S COVID-19 vaccine or a placebo.

This clone has only a few counts. V and J are TRBV3-1 (or the pseudogene TRBV3-2) and TRBJ1-6; a possible D gene is TRBD1 (6 bases). Germline V lookup: CDR1 LGHDT, CDR2 YNNKEL (reference sequence). The V end lost 2 bases, the J end lost 6 bases, and 11 bases lay between the germline ends. This CDR3 has 15 amino acids. CDR3 residues: CASSQMDSINSPLHF. In DNA, the CDR3 is TGTGCCAGCAGCCAAATGGACAGCATTAATTCACCCCTCCACTTT.

The CDR3 nucleotides are TGTGCCAGCAGCCAGGACAGGGGCAGGGGAAACACCATATATTTT. The encoded protein is CASSQDRGRGNTIYF. The chain links TRBV2 to TRBJ1-3, with TRBD1 matching 9 bases. The CDR3 is made up of 15 amino acids. CDR1 is SNHLY and CDR2 is FYNNEI in the germline V gene. The V gene end was trimmed by 6 bases and the J gene end by 4 bases; junction bases not matched to a gene: 7.

This chain joins TRBV6-5 and TRBJ1-2; D not resolved. Trimming shortened V by 4 bases and J by 4 bases, and 10 bases separated the two germline ends. This CDR3 has 13 amino acids. Germline V gene sequence: CDR1 MNHEY, CDR2 SVGAGI. The CDR3 sequence: CASSFLYGYGYTF. Here the CDR3 DNA reads TGTGCCAGCAGTTTCCTTTATGGCTATGGCTACACCTTC.

This sequence joins TRBV11-3 and TRBJ2-3; perhaps TRBD2 as D (6 bases). The CDR3 extends over 16 amino acids. Germline V CDR1 and CDR2: SGHNT, YENEEA. Trimming left V 1 base short and J 1 base short, with 12 bases between. The CDR3: CASSLAGVYGTDTQYF. In DNA form, the CDR3 reads TGTGCCAGCAGCTTAGCGGGAGTATACGGCACAGATACGCAGTATTTT.

The chain has TRBV9 and TRBJ2-7; no clear D gene. The ends were cut back, 0 bases at V and 6 bases at J, with 10 bases in the middle. The germline V gene encodes CDR1 SGDLS and CDR2 YYNGEE. The CDR3 covers 13 residues. The CDR3 DNA is TGTGCCAGCAGCGTAGGCCTCACGGGCGAGCAGTACTTC. Protein: CASSVGLTGEQYF.

The chain is built from TRBV7-8 and TRBJ2-3; D not resolved. Germline V gene lookup returns CDR1 SGHVS and CDR2 FQNEAQ. Trimming shortened V by 4 bases and J by 2 bases, and 16 bases separated the two germline ends. This CDR3 has 16 residues. The CDR3 DNA reads TGTGCCAGCAGCTCGATGACGTCTATCCCCACAGATACGCAGTATTTT. It codes for CASSSMTSIPTDTQYF.

The V call is TRBV30, the J call TRBJ1-5, with unresolved D. Germline CDR1 GTSNPN, CDR2 SVGIG (reference sequence). The CDR3 consists of 13 residues. V was trimmed by 4 bases and J by 10 bases, leaving 17 bases between them. The CDR3 DNA reads TGTGCCTGGAATAGGGCGGAGAATCGACCCCAGCATTTT. Protein sequence: CAWNRAENRPQHF.

The V call is TRBV11-2, the J call TRBJ2-4; possible D gene TRBD1, 5 bases. Trimming took 0 bases from V and 9 from J, leaving 9 bases between them. CDR1 is SGHAT and CDR2 is FQNNGV in the germline V gene. This CDR3 is 13 amino acids long. Here the CDR3 reads CASSLERGAIQYF. Written as DNA, the CDR3 is TGTGCCAGCAGCTTAGAAAGGGGCGCCATTCAGTACTTC.

With respect to this clone: Different DNA sequences within this sample yield the same CDR3. The chain carries TRBV10-3 and TRBJ1-2; D is unclear. Germline V gene sequence: CDR1 ENHRY, CDR2 SYGVKD. Trimming took 3 bases from V and 6 from J, leaving 5 bases between them. CDR3 length: 11 amino acids. CDR3 sequence reads: CAISDRDGYTF. As DNA, the CDR3 is TGTGCCATCAGTGATCGGGATGGCTACACCTTC.

This clone was observed a handful of times. V gene TRBV15 combines with J gene TRBJ2-7; D remains unclear. In germline, CDR1 is LNHNV, CDR2 YYDKDF (reference sequence). Trimming stripped 0 bases from V and 0 bases from J, with 9 bases between. CDR3 length: 15 amino acids. CDR3: CATSRDTGGSYEQYF. The CDR3 coding sequence is TGTGCCACCAGCAGAGATACGGGCGGCTCCTACGAGCAGTACTTC.

The V and J genes are TRBV19 and TRBJ2-3; a possible D gene is TRBD1 (6 bases). Germline CDR1 is LNHDA and CDR2 is SQIVND (reference sequence). The CDR3 extends over 14 amino acids. V lost 7 bases to trimming and J lost 2 bases, with 13 bases between them. For the CDR3, the DNA is TGTGCCAGTACGGGACAAGGAATCACAGATACGCAGTATTTT. Its protein is CASTGQGITDTQYF.

This chain joins TRBV3-1 (or the pseudogene TRBV3-2) and TRBJ2-7; D is unclear. CDR3 length: 15 amino acids. Trimming stripped 6 bases from V and 2 bases from J, with 17 bases between. The germline V gene encodes CDR1 LGHDT and CDR2 YNNKEL (reference sequence). This chain's CDR3 is CASRPPRKNTYEQYF. The CDR3 nucleotides are TGTGCCAGCAGGCCCCCGCGGAAGAATACCTACGAGCAGTACTTC.

This chain connects TRBV10-3 to TRBJ2-7; D remains ambiguous. The CDR3 spans 15 residues. V lost 3 bases to trimming and J lost 5 bases, with 17 bases between them. Germline V CDR1 and CDR2: ENHRY, SYGVKD. CDR3 nucleotides: TGTGCCATCAGTGAACGGACCGAGCCTGGGGACGAGCAGTACTTC. It encodes CAISERTEPGDEQYF.

The chain couples TRBV27 to TRBJ2-1, with 12 nucleotides matching TRBD2. The germline V gene encodes CDR1 MNHEY and CDR2 SMNVEV (reference sequence). V lost 2 bases, J lost 5 bases, and 4 bases stayed unmatched. This CDR3 has 16 residues. Here the CDR3 reads CASSLGGLAGNNEQFF. CDR3 nucleotide sequence: TGTGCCAGCAGTTTAGGCGGACTAGCGGGGAACAATGAGCAGTTCTTC.

In this sample, this clone turned up once. The CDR3 reads CASSLERASGTEQFF. CDR3 in DNA: TGCGCCAGCAGCTTGGAGCGGGCTAGCGGGACAGAGCAGTTCTTC. The rearrangement uses TRBV5-1 and TRBJ2-1, with TRBD2 matching over 9 bases. The length of the CDR3 is 15 residues. Germline lookup yields CDR1 SGHRS and CDR2 YFSETQ. V lost 0 bases, J lost 10 bases, and 8 bases stayed unmatched.

V usage is TRBV9 and J usage is TRBJ1-5; 7 nucleotides agree with TRBD1. CDR1 and CDR2 (germline): SGDLS, YYNGEE. The CDR3 has 14 residues. J gave up 0 bases and V 7 bases, and 4 bases lay outside the gene matches. Here the CDR3 DNA reads TGTGCCAGCGACAGGGTCTATAGCAATCAGCCCCAGCATTTT. Protein: CASDRVYSNQPQHF.

The genes are TRBV5-8 and TRBJ1-5, with unresolved D. The V gene's germline CDR1 is SGHTS and CDR2 YDEGEE. The CDR3 has 14 amino acids. V was clipped by 1 base and J by 6 bases, with 11 bases between them. The CDR3 DNA reads TGTGCCAGCAGCTTGAGGGAGAGGGTTCAGCCCCAGCATTTT. Encoded protein: CASSLRERVQPQHF.

The chain joins TRBV28 to TRBJ2-7; D perhaps matches TRBD1 (6 bases). This CDR3 spans 14 amino acids. Trimming stripped 5 bases from V and 0 bases from J, with 11 bases between. From germline, CDR1 is MDHEN and CDR2 SYDVKM. The CDR3 bases are TGTGCCAGCAGTCCCTGGACAGCCTCCTACGAGCAGTACTTC. Amino acid sequence: CASSPWTASYEQYF.

This clone was counted once. The chain joins TRBV19 to TRBJ1-5, with no clear D. Looked up from germline, CDR1 is LNHDA and CDR2 is SQIVND (reference sequence). This CDR3 is 12 amino acids long. Trimming took 4 bases from V and 2 from J, leaving 3 bases between them. In DNA form, the CDR3 reads TGTGCCAGTAGTAACCGCAATCAGCCCCAGCATTTT. Protein: CASSNRNQPQHF.

The chain carries TRBV21-1 and TRBJ2-5; the table's D gene call, TRBD2, was not cross checked with the DNA. TRBV21-1 is a pseudogene segment. This CDR3 contains 14 residues. The CDR3 is CASSKALRGETQYF. The CDR3 bases are TGTGCCAGCAGCAAAGCGCTCCGGGGGGAGACCCAGTACTTC.

This chain joins TRBV14 and TRBJ2-2, with D possibly being TRBD2 (5 bases). The CDR3 contains 14 residues. The germline V gene has CDR1 SGHDN and CDR2 FVKESK. V lost 0 bases and J 3 bases, leaving 5 bases between the germline ends. DNA for the CDR3: TGTGCCAGCAGCCAAGACGGGGACACCGGGGAGCTGTTTTTT. Translating gives CASSQDGDTGELFF.

This sequence joins TRBV30 and TRBJ1-1; no clear D. Germline lookup yields CDR1 GTSNPN and CDR2 SVGIG (reference sequence). This CDR3 is built from 12 residues. V lost 0 bases to trimming and J lost 8 bases, with 10 bases between them. CDR3 DNA sequence: TGTGCCTGGAGTGTAAAAGGAGACGAAGCTTTCTTT. It is translated as CAWSVKGDEAFF.

This clone appeared a single time. J is TRBJ2-3 and V is TRBV5-1; no reliable D call. CDR1 SGHRS and CDR2 YFSETQ come from the germline V gene. Trimming cost V 1 base and J 9 bases, with 6 bases left between them. The CDR3 extends over 11 amino acids. In DNA, the CDR3 is TGCGCCAGCAGCTTGAGGAGCACGCAGTATTTT. Protein product: CASSLRSTQYF.

V and J are TRBV28 and TRBJ2-1; 7 bases are a match to TRBD1. CDR1 is MDHEN and CDR2 is SYDVKM in the germline V gene. The CDR3 loop spans 17 amino acids. After removal of 6 bases from V and 1 base from J, the junction contained 12 bases not matched to a gene. The CDR3 DNA is TGTGCCAGCAGGGTCCTACAGGGGTTGGGTTCCTACAATGAGCAGTTCTTC. Its protein is CASRVLQGLGSYNEQFF.

Only a few counts were recorded for this clone. The rearrangement uses TRBV2 and TRBJ2-5; perhaps TRBD1 as D (5 bases). The CDR3 extends over 13 amino acids. V was pared by 3 bases and J by 0 bases, with 5 bases between. The germline CDR1 and CDR2 sequences are SNHLY and FYNNEI. The CDR3: CASSETDQETQYF. As DNA, the CDR3 is TGTGCCAGCAGTGAGACAGACCAAGAGACCCAGTACTTC.